In this sample, the clone carrying this T cell receptor (beta chain) turned up many times. This sample is part of a study of early T cells in non-severe SARS-CoV-2 infection. TCRdb called the 5' RACE reads again in MiXCR, with one record for every CDR3 protein. This sample has some 52,000 distinct CDR3 sequences; just over 8% occur once, and the top ten carry around 9.4%. This CDR3 is 14 amino acids long. Deletions cut 5 bases from V and 6 bases from J, with 15 bases between. The germline gives CDR1 SGDLS, CDR2 YYNGEE. The TCR sequence derives from an adult who was a healthcare worker with PCR-confirmed SARS-CoV-2 infection or an uninfected control (not recorded which). The chain links TRBV9 to TRBJ1-5; perhaps TRBD1 as D (6 bases). Sequenced: whole blood. CDR3 sequence (DNA): TGTGCCAGCAGTCTAGGGGGTCTAGGTCAGCCCCAGCATTTT. Its protein product is CASSLGGLGQPQHF.